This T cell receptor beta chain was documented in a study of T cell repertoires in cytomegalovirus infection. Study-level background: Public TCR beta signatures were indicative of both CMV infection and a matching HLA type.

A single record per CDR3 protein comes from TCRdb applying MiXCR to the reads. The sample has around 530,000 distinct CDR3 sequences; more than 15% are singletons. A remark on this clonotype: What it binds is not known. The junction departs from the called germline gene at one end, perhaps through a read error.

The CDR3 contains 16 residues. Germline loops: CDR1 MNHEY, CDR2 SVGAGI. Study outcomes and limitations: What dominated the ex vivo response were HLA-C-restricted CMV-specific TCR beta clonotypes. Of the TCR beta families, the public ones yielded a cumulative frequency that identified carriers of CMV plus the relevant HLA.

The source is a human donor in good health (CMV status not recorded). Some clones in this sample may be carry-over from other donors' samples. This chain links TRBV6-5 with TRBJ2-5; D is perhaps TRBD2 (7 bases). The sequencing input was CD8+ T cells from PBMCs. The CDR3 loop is CASRYPHPGGGETQYF. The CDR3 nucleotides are TGTGCCAGCCGTTACCCTCATCCGGGGGGCGGAGAGACCCAGTACTTC.